This T cell receptor (beta chain) emerged from a study of T cells after yellow fever vaccination. Notes on the study in general: Primary-vaccination clones mostly resurfaced post-booster (about 95% CD4, about 87% CD8).

Comments on this clonotype: What it binds is not known.

V was trimmed by 4 bases and J by 7 bases, leaving 10 bases between them. Germline lookup yields CDR1 SGDLS and CDR2 YYNGEE. The CDR3 runs 12 residues. TCRdb re-called the 5' RACE reads through MiXCR, storing one row per CDR3 protein. The sample lists 350,000 to 550,000 distinct CDR3 sequences; roughly a sixth were seen once. The clonotype comes from a man between 18 and 29 years old who received the YFV17D yellow fever vaccine. The sequencing used PBMCs, collected before the yellow fever booster vaccination. The chain carries TRBV9 and TRBJ2-3; no definite D call. The CDR3: CASSPYGYTQYF. The CDR3 DNA reads TGTGCCAGCAGCCCCTACGGCTATACGCAGTATTTT.